This T cell receptor (beta chain) was identified during a study of cytomegalovirus exposure and HLA in healthy donors. V was trimmed by 1 base and J by 4 bases, leaving 22 bases between them. This CDR3 contains 19 residues. CDR1 MGHRA and CDR2 YSYEKL come from the germline V gene. Researchers ran the PCR with 60 Vbeta and 13 Jbeta primers. The protocol was immunoSEQ multiplex PCR, while the TCRdb copy is restricted to in-frame clones and leaves out a portion. The table shows approximately 120,000 clones, with approximately 80% occurring only once. The chain combines TRBV4-1 with TRBJ1-4; possible D gene TRBD1, 6 bases. Specimen: PBMCs. This clonotype originated in a middle-aged man in good health and CMV-seronegative. The CDR3 sequence: CASSQAESGGIGGNEKLFF. As DNA, the CDR3 is TGCGCCAGCAGCCAAGCGGAGTCCGGAGGCATAGGGGGTAATGAAAAACTGTTTTTT.